This TCR beta chain emerged from a study of identical twins. The CDR3 is 13 residues long. The germline CDR1 and CDR2 sequences are SQVTM and ANQGSEA. V was cut by 4 bases and J by 0 bases, with 7 bases left in between. General study points: Excess twin sharing in beta out-of-frame sequences was weaker. Whereas memory repertoires showed no such difference, abundant cord blood beta clonotypes carried fewer insertions. These conclusions were based on statistical analysis (cross-sectional, not following the same donors).

This clonotype was seen a few times. Its antigen remains unknown. Unique molecular identifiers were present on cDNA, and template switching added a universal primer site. Using its own MiXCR run on the 5' RACE reads, TCRdb lists one record per CDR3 protein. The sample holds nearly 650,000 distinct CDR3 sequences, under 8.5% seen once. Another study also made use of these data, one on yellow fever vaccine responses in identical twins.

The receptor's source is a young woman in good health. V is TRBV29-1 and J is TRBJ2-4; D uncertain. The sequencing input was PBMCs. CDR3 nucleotides: TGCAGCGTTGTTCCGGGAGCCAAAAACATTCAGTACTTC. Its translation is CSVVPGAKNIQYF.